This paragraph covers one T cell receptor (beta chain) sequence. Its target is unknown. Primers included in the PCR were 60 Vbeta and 13 Jbeta primers. Repertoires were generated with immunoSEQ multiplex PCR, while TCRdb's copy carries only in-frame clones and drops some. The sample carries 100,000 to 150,000 clones, 81% recorded once. The data originate from a study of cytomegalovirus exposure and HLA in healthy donors. General study results and limits: Cytomegalovirus-associated TCR beta chains were listed, numbering over 150. About 87% or about 30% of the time was how often most TCR beta V segments were productive, according to an earlier analysis. TCR beta sequences numbering around 15,000 were associated with HLA alleles at 0.05 false discovery rate in a later analysis. The authors later linked a missense DCLRE1C variant to TCR beta V- and J-gene trimming.

Germline CDR1 is SQVTM and CDR2 is ANQGSEA. Trimming cost V 7 bases and J 7 bases, with 18 bases left between them. The CDR3 sequence is 13 residues long. Material: PBMCs. The chain is built from TRBV29-1 and TRBJ2-3, with D possibly matching TRBD2 (7 bases). The source is a woman in her thirties in good health and CMV-seronegative. Written as DNA, the CDR3 is TGCAGCGCCTCCGGGGGGCGGGGAAATACGCAGTATTTT. Protein product: CSASGGRGNTQYF.